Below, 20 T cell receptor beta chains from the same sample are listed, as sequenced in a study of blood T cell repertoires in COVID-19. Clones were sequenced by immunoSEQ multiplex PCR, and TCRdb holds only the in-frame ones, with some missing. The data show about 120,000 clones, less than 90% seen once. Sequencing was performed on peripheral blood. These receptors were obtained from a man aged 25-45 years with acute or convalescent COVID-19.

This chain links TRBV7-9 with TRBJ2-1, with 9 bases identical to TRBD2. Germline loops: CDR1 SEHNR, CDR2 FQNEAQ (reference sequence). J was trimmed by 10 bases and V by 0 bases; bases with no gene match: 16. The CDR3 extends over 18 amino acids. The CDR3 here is CASSLADNLSGRRKEQFF. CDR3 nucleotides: TGTGCCAGCAGCTTAGCGGATAATCTAAGCGGGAGGAGAAAAGAGCAGTTCTTC.

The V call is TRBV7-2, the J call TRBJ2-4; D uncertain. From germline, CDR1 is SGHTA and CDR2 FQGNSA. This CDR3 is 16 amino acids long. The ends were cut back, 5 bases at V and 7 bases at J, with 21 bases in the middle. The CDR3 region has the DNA TGTGCCAGCAGCGCTTACGACGGGTTTGTTCAGAACATTCAGTACTTC. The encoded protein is CASSAYDGFVQNIQYF.

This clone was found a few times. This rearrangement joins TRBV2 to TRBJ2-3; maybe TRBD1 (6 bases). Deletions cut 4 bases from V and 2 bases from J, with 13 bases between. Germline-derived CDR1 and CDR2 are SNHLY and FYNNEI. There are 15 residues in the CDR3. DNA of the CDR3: TGTGCCAGCAGTGCAGGGGTTGGGTTCACAGATACGCAGTATTTT. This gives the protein CASSAGVGFTDTQYF.

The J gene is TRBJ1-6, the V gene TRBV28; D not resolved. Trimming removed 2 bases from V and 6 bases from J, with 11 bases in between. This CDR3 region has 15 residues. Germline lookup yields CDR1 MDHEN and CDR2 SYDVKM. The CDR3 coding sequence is TGTGCCAGCAGTTTACTTTCGGGAGGTAATTCACCCCTCCACTTT. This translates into CASSLLSGGNSPLHF.

The CDR3 spells CASSLVFGVYSNQPQHF. The CDR3 DNA reads as TGTGCCAGCAGCTTGGTTTTCGGGGTTTATAGCAATCAGCCCCAGCATTTT. This rearrangement joins TRBV5-8 to TRBJ1-5; D ambiguous. Germline CDR1 SGHTS, CDR2 YDEGEE. The V end lost 0 bases, the J end lost 0 bases, and 13 bases lay between the germline ends. CDR3 length: 17 residues.

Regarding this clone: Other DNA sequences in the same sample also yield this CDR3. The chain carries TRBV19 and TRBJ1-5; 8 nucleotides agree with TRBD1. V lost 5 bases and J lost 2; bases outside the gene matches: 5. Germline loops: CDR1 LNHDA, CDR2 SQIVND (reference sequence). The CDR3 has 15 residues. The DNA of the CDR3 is TGTGCCAGTAGTCCCACAGGGGGGGGCAATCAGCCCCAGCATTTT. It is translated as CASSPTGGGNQPQHF.

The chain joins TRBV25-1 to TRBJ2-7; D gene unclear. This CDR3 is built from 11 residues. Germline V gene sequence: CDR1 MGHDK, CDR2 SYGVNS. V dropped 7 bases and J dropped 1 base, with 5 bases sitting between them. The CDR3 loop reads CASTGSYEQYF. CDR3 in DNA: TGTGCCAGCACCGGGTCCTACGAGCAGTACTTC.

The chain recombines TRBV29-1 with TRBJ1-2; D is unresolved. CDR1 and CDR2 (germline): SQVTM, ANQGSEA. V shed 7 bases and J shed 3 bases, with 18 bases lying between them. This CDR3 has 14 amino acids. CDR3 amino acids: CSARTSGLYYGYTF. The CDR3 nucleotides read TGCAGCGCCAGAACGTCGGGGTTATACTATGGCTACACCTTC.

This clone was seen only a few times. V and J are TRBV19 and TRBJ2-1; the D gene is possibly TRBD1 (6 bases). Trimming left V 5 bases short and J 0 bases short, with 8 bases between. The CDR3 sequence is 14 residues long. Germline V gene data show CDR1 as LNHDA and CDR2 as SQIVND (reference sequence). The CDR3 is CASSLTGSYNEQFF. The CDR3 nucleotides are TGTGCCAGTAGTTTGACAGGCTCCTACAATGAGCAGTTCTTC. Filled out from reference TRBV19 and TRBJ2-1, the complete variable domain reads DGGITQSPKYLFRKEGQNVTLSCEQNLNHDAMYWYRQDPGQGLRLIYYSQIVNDFQKGDIAEGYSVSREKKESFPLTVTSAQKNPTAFYLCASSLTGSYNEQFFGPGTRLTVL.

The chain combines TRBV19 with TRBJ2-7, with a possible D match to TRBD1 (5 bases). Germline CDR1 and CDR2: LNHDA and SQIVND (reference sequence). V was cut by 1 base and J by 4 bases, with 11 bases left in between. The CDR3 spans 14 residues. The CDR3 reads CASSIGQGRYEQYF. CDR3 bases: TGTGCCAGTAGTATAGGCCAGGGTAGGTACGAGCAGTACTTC.

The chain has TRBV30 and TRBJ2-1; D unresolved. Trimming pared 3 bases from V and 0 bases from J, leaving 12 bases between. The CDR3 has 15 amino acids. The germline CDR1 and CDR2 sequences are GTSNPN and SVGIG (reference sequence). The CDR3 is CAWSEVAASYNEQFF. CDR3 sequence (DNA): TGTGCCTGGAGCGAAGTTGCGGCCTCCTACAATGAGCAGTTCTTC.

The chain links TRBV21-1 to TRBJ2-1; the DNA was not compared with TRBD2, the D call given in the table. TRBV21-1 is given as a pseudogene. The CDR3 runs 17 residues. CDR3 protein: CASSTPGTSGRNNEQFF. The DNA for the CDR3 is TGTGCCAGCAGCACCCCCGGGACTAGCGGGAGAAACAATGAGCAGTTCTTC.

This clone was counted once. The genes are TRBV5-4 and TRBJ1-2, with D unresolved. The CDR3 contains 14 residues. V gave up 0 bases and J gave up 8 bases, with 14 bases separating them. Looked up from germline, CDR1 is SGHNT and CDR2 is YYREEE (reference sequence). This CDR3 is CASSLDRRARGYTF. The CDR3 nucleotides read TGTGCCAGCAGCTTGGACCGGAGGGCGAGGGGCTACACCTTC.

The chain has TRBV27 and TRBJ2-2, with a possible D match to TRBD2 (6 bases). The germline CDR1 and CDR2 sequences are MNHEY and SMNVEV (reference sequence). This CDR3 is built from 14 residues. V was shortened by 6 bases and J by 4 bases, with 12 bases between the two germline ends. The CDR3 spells CASRTLASTGELFF. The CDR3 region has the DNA TGTGCCAGCAGAACTCTAGCGAGCACCGGGGAGCTGTTTTTT.

The CDR3 coding sequence is TGTGCCAGCAGTTTGTGGGGACAGGCAGCTTTCTTT. It specifies CASSLWGQAAFF. The chain employs TRBV28 and TRBJ1-1; 8 bases line up with TRBD1. The germline CDR1 and CDR2 sequences are MDHEN and SYDVKM. V was clipped by 3 bases and J by 10 bases; unmatched bases: 4. This CDR3 region has 12 residues.

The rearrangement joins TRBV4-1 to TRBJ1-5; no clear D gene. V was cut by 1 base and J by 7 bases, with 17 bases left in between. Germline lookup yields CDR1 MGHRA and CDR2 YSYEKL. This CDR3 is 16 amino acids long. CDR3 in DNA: TGCGCCAGCAGCCAAGGTAATAAGGATCTGGGCCAGCCCCAGCATTTT. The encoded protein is CASSQGNKDLGQPQHF.

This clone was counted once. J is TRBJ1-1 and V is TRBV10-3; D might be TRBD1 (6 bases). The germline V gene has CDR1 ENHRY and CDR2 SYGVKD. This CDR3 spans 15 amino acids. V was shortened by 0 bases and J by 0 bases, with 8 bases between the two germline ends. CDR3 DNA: TGTGCCATCAGTGAGTCTACAGGGATGAACACTGAAGCTTTCTTT. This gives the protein CAISESTGMNTEAFF.

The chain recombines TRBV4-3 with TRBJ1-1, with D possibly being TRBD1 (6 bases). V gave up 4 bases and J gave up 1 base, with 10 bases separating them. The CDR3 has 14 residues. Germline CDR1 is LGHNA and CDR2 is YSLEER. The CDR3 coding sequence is TGCGCCAGCAGCCCTGGGACAACGAACACTGAAGCTTTCTTT. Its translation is CASSPGTTNTEAFF.

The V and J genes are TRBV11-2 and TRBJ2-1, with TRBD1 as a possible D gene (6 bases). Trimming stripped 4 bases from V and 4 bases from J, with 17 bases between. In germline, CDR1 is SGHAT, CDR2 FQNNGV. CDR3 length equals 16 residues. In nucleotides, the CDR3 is TGTGCCAGCAGCTCCCGCCAGGGGCCCTTTTACAATGAGCAGTTCTTC. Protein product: CASSSRQGPFYNEQFF.

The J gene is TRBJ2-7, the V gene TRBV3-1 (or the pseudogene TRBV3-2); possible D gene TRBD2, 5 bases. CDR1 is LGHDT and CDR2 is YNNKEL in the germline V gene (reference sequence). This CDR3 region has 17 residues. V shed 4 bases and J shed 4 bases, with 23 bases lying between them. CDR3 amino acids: CASSPSQDYLPFYEQYV. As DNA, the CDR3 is TGTGCCAGCAGCCCCAGCCAAGACTACCTACCCTTTTACGAGCAGTACGTC.